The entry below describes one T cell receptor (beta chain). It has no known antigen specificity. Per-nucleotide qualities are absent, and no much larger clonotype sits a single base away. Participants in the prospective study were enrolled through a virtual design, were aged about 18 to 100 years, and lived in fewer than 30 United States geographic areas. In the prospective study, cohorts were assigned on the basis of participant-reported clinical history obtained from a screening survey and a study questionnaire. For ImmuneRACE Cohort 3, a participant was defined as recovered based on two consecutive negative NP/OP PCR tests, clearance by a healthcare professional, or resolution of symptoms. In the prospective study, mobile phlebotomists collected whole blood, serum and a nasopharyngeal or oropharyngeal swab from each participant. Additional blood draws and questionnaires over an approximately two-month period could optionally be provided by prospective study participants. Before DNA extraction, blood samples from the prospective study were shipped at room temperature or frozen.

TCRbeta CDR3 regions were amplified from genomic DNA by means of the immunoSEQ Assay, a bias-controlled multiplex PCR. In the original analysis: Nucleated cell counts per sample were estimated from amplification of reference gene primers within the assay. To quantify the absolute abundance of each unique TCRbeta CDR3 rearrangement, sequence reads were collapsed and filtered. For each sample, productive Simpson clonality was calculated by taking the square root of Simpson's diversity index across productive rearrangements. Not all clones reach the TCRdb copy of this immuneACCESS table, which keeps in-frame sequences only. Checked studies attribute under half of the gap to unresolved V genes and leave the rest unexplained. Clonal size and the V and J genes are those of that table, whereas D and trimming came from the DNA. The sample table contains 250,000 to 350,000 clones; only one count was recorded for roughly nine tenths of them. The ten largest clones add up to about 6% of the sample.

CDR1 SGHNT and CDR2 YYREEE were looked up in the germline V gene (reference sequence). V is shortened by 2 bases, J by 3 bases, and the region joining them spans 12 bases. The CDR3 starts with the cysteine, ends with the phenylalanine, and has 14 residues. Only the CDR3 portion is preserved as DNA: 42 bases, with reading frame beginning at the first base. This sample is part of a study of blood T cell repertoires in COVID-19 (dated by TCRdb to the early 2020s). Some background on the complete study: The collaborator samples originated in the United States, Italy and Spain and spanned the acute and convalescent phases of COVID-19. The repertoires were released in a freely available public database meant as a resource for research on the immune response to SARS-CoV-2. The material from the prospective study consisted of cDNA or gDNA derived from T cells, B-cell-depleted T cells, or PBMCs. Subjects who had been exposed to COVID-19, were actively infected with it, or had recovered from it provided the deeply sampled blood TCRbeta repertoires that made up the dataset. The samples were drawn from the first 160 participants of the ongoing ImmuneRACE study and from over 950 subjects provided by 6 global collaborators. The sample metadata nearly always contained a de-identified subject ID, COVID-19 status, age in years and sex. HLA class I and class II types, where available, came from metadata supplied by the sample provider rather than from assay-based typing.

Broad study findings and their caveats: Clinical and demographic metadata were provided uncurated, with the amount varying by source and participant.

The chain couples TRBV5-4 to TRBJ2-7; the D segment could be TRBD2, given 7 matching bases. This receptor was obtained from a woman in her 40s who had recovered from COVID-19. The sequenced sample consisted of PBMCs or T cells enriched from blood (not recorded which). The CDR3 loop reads CASSLGGAIYEQYF. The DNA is TGTGCCAGCAGCTTAGGGGGGGCCATCTACGAGCAGTACTTC.